The 22 T cell receptor beta chains reported below all come from one sample, sequenced in a study of blood T cell repertoires in COVID-19. TCRdb's table, derived via immunoSEQ multiplex PCR, lists solely in-frame clones and lacks some. Of about 220,000 clones listed, roughly 80% are singletons. The sequenced material came from PBMCs or T cells enriched from blood (not recorded which). Source of these receptors: a woman in her fifties or sixties who had been exposed to COVID-19.

J is TRBJ1-1 and V is TRBV5-4; D unresolved. The CDR3 covers 11 residues. Germline V CDR1 and CDR2: SGHNT, YYREEE (reference sequence). Deletions cut 5 bases from V and 7 bases from J, with 9 bases between. CDR3 in DNA: TGTGCCAGCAGACGAGGGAGTGAAGCTTTCTTT. Residues: CASRRGSEAFF.

The chain combines TRBV10-3 with TRBJ1-2; no reliable D call. V dropped 0 bases and J dropped 9 bases, with 14 bases sitting between them. The V gene's germline CDR1 is ENHRY and CDR2 SYGVKD. The CDR3 sequence is 14 residues long. The CDR3: CAISESGGEKSYTF. The CDR3, as DNA: TGTGCCATCAGTGAGTCGGGCGGGGAAAAAAGCTACACCTTC.

On this clone: A much larger clone sits a single nucleotide away, making a read error possible. The V and J genes are TRBV15 and TRBJ1-1; no reliable D call. CDR1 and CDR2 from the germline V gene are LNHNV and YYDKDF (reference sequence). V lost 0 bases, J lost 1 base, and 3 bases lay in between. The CDR3 length is 13 residues. The DNA for the CDR3 is TGTGCCACCAGCAGAGACAGGAACACTGAAGCTTTCTTT. Translating gives CATSRDRNTEAFF.

With respect to this clone: Additional DNA sequences in this sample encode the identical CDR3. This rearrangement joins TRBV19 to TRBJ1-5; D not resolved. V was clipped by 0 bases and J by 3 bases, with 3 bases between them. CDR1 is LNHDA and CDR2 is SQIVND in the germline V gene (reference sequence). This CDR3 has 13 residues. The CDR3 bases are TGTGCCAGTAGTATAGACCTCAATCAGCCCCAGCATTTT. Translated: CASSIDLNQPQHF.

The chain has TRBV3-1 (or the pseudogene TRBV3-2) and TRBJ2-3; 9 nucleotides line up with TRBD2. This CDR3 spans 17 amino acids. The V and J ends lost 4 bases and 6 bases, in that order; junction bases with no gene match: 14. CDR1 is LGHDT, CDR2 YNNKEL, per germline (reference sequence). CDR3 DNA: TGTGCCAGCAGCCCCAGGACTAGCGCTAACGGGCGGGATACGCAGTATTTT. Protein sequence: CASSPRTSANGRDTQYF.

The chain has TRBV21-1 and TRBJ1-1; TRBD1, the table's D call, was not compared with the DNA. TRBV21-1 constitutes a pseudogene. This CDR3 contains 17 residues. In nucleotides, the CDR3 is TGTGCCAGCAGCCTCTCGGAAACGAGACAGGGACTCACTGAAGCTTTCTTT. Translation: CASSLSETRQGLTEAFF.

This chain uses TRBV19 with TRBJ2-3; 15 bases are a match to TRBD2. The germline gives CDR1 LNHDA, CDR2 SQIVND (reference sequence). V dropped 0 bases and J dropped 0; count of bases not matched to a gene: 16. The CDR3 runs to 23 residues. CDR3 DNA: TGTGCCAGTAGTATAGAACGGGGACTAGCGGGGGGACTAACCCAATTTAGCACAGATACGCAGTATTTT. Protein: CASSIERGLAGGLTQFSTDTQYF.

In its sample, this clone was seen a few times. The chain carries TRBV28 and TRBJ1-4, with D perhaps TRBD1 (6 bases). The V end was cut by 4 bases, the J end by 8 bases, with 14 bases between. CDR1 and CDR2 (germline): MDHEN, SYDVKM. This CDR3 region has 14 residues. Here the CDR3 DNA reads TGTGCCAGCAGTTCATCTGGGGGCGTGGAAAAACTGTTTTTT. Its translation is CASSSSGGVEKLFF.

This chain uses TRBV6-5 with TRBJ1-1; D gene ambiguous. The CDR3 is 14 amino acids. The V gene lost 6 bases and the J gene lost 3 bases, with 14 bases spanning the gap. Germline values: CDR1 MNHEY, CDR2 SVGAGI. CDR3 protein: CASSPRLKDTEAFF. The CDR3 region has the DNA TGTGCCAGCAGCCCCAGGTTGAAGGACACTGAAGCTTTCTTT.

V gene TRBV5-4 combines with J gene TRBJ2-2; TRBD2 aligns across 7 bases. The CDR3 totals 16 residues. Germline lookup yields CDR1 SGHNT and CDR2 YYREEE (reference sequence). J lost 5 bases, V lost 9 bases, and 16 bases had no gene match. CDR3 sequence reads: CATNTREAGRTGELFF. CDR3 DNA sequence: TGTGCCACCAATACTCGGGAAGCGGGGCGGACCGGGGAGCTGTTTTTT.

The chain employs TRBV18 and TRBJ2-5, with unresolved D. Germline CDR1 KGHSH, CDR2 LQKENI. The ends were cut back, 9 bases at V and 5 bases at J, with 22 bases in the middle. The CDR3 length is 15 residues. CDR3 sequence (DNA): TGTGCCAGTACCGGTCAGAGAGGAGCACGGGAGACCCAGTACTTC. The encoded protein is CASTGQRGARETQYF.

The CDR3 protein is CASSQPSSNYEQYF. CDR3 sequence (DNA): TGTGCCAGCAGCCAACCCTCGTCTAATTACGAGCAGTACTTC. The chain recombines TRBV14 with TRBJ2-7; D call uncertain. CDR3 length: 14 amino acids. Trimming shortened V by 2 bases and J by 4 bases, and 12 bases separated the two germline ends. Germline values: CDR1 SGHDN, CDR2 FVKESK. Filled out from reference TRBV14 and TRBJ2-7, the complete variable domain reads EAGVTQFPSHSVIEKGQTVTLRCDPISGHDNLYWYRRVMGKEIKFLLHFVKESKQDESGMPNNRFLAERTGGTYSTLKVQPAELEDSGVYFCASSQPSSNYEQYFGPGTRLTVT.

This clone has only a few counts. V gene TRBV3-1 (or the pseudogene TRBV3-2) combines with J gene TRBJ1-3; D is unresolved. V lost 4 bases and J 0 bases, leaving 10 bases between the germline ends. The CDR3 has 15 amino acids. Germline V CDR1 and CDR2: LGHDT, YNNKEL (reference sequence). The CDR3 is CASSLGSGSGNTIYF. The CDR3 DNA is TGTGCCAGCAGCCTCGGGTCTGGCTCTGGAAACACCATATATTTT.

V usage is TRBV6-2 or TRBV6-3 and J usage is TRBJ2-7, with 7 bases aligning to TRBD2. V gave up 8 bases and J gave up 11 bases; unmatched junction bases: 9. CDR1 is MNHEY, CDR2 SVGEGT, per germline. This CDR3 region has 11 residues. Here the CDR3 reads CASGSSGREYF. The CDR3 DNA reads TGTGCCAGCGGTTCTTCAGGGAGGGAGTACTTC.

The chain carries TRBV27 and TRBJ1-2, with D perhaps matching TRBD1 (6 bases). This CDR3 region has 14 residues. Germline loops: CDR1 MNHEY, CDR2 SMNVEV (reference sequence). V was cut by 8 bases and J by 4 bases, with 17 bases left in between. CDR3: CASGLRGFGYGYTF. The CDR3 DNA reads TGTGCCAGCGGACTCAGGGGTTTCGGCTATGGCTACACCTTC.

This clone was seen a single time. The chain couples TRBV11-1 to TRBJ2-1; D is perhaps TRBD1 (5 bases). This CDR3 is built from 15 residues. The germline gives CDR1 SGHAT, CDR2 FQDESV (reference sequence). V dropped 6 bases and J dropped 6 bases, with 18 bases sitting between them. The CDR3 loop reads CASSPRKGLLNEQFF. In nucleotides, the CDR3 is TGTGCCAGCAGTCCGCGTAAGGGGCTCCTCAATGAGCAGTTCTTC.

This clone was counted once. Written as DNA, the CDR3 is TGCGCCAGCAGCTTGGCAGGGGGCTCGGACGAGCAGTACTTC. Protein: CASSLAGGSDEQYF. The chain is built from TRBV5-1 and TRBJ2-7; TRBD1 matches 8 bases. From germline, CDR1 is SGHRS and CDR2 YFSETQ. This CDR3 is built from 14 residues. The V and J ends lost 0 bases and 5 bases, in that order; junction bases with no gene match: 4.

This clone is a singleton in its sample. V gene TRBV28 combines with J gene TRBJ2-7; 8 bases are a match to TRBD1. The CDR3 spans 13 residues. The germline CDR1 and CDR2 sequences are MDHEN and SYDVKM. The trim removed 5 bases at V and 7 bases at J, leaving 7 bases unmatched. The CDR3 sequence: CASSLQGAGEQYF. The CDR3 DNA sequence: TGTGCCAGCAGTCTCCAGGGGGCAGGTGAGCAGTACTTC.

The sample holds many counts of this clone. The same CDR3 can be traced to other DNA sequences in this sample. The chain couples TRBV4-1 to TRBJ1-4; D is unresolved. From germline, CDR1 is MGHRA and CDR2 YSYEKL. The V end was cut by 3 bases, the J end by 8 bases, with 7 bases between. CDR3 length equals 12 residues. The CDR3 DNA reads TGCGCCAGCAGCCACCCGGGAGAAAAACTGTTTTTT. Its translation is CASSHPGEKLFF.

The V gene is TRBV10-1, the J gene TRBJ2-7; 8 bases match TRBD2. V gave up 4 bases and J gave up 2 bases; unmatched junction bases: 4. The germline CDR1 and CDR2 sequences are WNHNN and SYGVQD (reference sequence). There are 14 residues in the CDR3. CDR3 sequence (DNA): TGCGCCAGCAGTGGGACTAGCCCTACCTACGAGCAGTACTTC. It encodes CASSGTSPTYEQYF.

J is TRBJ1-1 and V is TRBV10-1; D is ambiguous. With 4 bases removed from V and 1 base from J, the gap between germline ends came to 7 bases. CDR3 length: 13 residues. Per the germline V gene, CDR1 is WNHNN and CDR2 is SYGVQD (reference sequence). The CDR3 loop is CASSAQPNTEAFF. CDR3 nucleotide sequence: TGCGCCAGCAGTGCACAGCCGAACACTGAAGCTTTCTTT.

The chain has TRBV9 and TRBJ2-7, with 8 bases aligning to TRBD2. The CDR3 runs 14 residues. Trimming removed 2 bases from V and 2 bases from J; junction bases left unmatched: 3. The V gene's germline CDR1 is SGDLS and CDR2 YYNGEE. This CDR3 reads CASSVAAGAYEQYF. CDR3 DNA: TGTGCCAGCAGCGTGGCAGCGGGGGCCTACGAGCAGTACTTC.